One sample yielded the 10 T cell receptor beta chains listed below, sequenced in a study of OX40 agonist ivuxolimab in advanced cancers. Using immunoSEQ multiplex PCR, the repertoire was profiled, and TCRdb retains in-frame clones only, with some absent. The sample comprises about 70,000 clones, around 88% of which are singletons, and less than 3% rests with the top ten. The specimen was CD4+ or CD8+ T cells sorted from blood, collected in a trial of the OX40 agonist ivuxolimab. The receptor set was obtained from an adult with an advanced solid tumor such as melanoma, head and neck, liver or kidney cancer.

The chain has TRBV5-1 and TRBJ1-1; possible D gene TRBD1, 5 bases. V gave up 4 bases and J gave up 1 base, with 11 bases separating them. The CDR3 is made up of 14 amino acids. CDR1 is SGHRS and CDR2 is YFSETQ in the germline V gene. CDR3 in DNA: TGCGCCAGCAGCCCGCTGGGGGGGAACACTGAAGCTTTCTTT. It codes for CASSPLGGNTEAFF. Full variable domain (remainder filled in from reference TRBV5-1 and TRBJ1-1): KAGVTQTPRYLIKTRGQQVTLSCSPISGHRSVSWYQQTPGQGLQFLFEYFSETQRNKGNFPGRFSGRQFSNSRSEMNVSTLELGDSALYLCASSPLGGNTEAFFGQGTRLTVV.

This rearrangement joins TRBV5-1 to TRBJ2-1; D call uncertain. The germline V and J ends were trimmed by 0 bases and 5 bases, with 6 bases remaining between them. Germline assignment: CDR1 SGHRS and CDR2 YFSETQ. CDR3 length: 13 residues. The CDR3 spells CASSLDPDNEQFF. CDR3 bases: TGCGCCAGCAGCTTGGACCCCGACAATGAGCAGTTCTTC.

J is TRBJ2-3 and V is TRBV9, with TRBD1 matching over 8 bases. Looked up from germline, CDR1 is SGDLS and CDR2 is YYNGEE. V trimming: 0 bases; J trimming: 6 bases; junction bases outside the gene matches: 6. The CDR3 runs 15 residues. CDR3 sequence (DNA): TGTGCCAGCAGCGTAGTGGCAGGGGGCGGGGATACGCAGTATTTT. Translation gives CASSVVAGGGDTQYF.

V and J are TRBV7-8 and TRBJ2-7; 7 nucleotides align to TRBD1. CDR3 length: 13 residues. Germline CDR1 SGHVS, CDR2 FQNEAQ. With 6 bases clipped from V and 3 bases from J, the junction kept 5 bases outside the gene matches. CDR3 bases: TGTGCCAGCAGAGGACAGGACCTCTACGAGCAGTACTTC. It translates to CASRGQDLYEQYF.

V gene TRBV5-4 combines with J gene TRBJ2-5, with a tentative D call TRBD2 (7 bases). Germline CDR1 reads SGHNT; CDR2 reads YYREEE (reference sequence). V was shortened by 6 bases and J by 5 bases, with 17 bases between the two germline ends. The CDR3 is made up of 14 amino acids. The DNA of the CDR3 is TGTGCCAGCACCAATAGGGGGGGAGGGGAGACCCAGTACTTC. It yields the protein CASTNRGGGETQYF. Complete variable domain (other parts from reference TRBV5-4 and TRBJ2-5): ETGVTQSPTHLIKTRGQQVTLRCSSQSGHNTVSWYQQALGQGPQFIFQYYREEENGRGNFPPRFSGLQFPNYSSELNVNALELDDSALYLCASTNRGGGETQYFGPGTRLLVL.

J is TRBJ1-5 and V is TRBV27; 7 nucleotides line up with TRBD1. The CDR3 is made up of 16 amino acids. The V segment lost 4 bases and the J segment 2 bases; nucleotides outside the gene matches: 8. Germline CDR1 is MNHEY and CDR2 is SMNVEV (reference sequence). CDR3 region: CASSSRTGLRNQPQHF. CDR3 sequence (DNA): TGTGCCAGCAGTTCAAGGACAGGTCTGCGCAATCAGCCCCAGCATTTT.

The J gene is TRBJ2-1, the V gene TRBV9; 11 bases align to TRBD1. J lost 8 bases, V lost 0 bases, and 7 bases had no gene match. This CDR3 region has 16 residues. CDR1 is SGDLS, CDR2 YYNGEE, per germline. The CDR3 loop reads CASSVDADRGPDEQFF. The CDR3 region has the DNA TGTGCCAGCAGCGTAGACGCGGACAGGGGGCCGGATGAGCAGTTCTTC. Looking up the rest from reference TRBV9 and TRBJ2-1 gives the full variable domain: DSGVTQTPKHLITATGQRVTLRCSPRSGDLSVYWYQQSLDQGLQFLIQYYNGEERAKGNILERFSAQQFPDLHSELNLSSLELGDSALYFCASSVDADRGPDEQFFGPGTRLTVL.

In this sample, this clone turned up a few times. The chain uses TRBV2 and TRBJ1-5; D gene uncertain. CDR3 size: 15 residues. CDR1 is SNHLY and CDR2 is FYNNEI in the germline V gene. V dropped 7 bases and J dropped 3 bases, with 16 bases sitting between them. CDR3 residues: CASTSLGGSNQPQHF. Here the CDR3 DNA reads TGTGCCAGCACTTCCCTGGGAGGGTCCAATCAGCCCCAGCATTTT.

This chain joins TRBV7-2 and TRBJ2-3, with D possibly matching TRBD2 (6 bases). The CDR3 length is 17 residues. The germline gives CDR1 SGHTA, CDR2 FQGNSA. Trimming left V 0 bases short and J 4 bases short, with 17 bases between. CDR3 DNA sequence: TGTGCCAGCAGCTTAGCGCTAAGGAGCGGAGGGGCAGATACGCAGTATTTT. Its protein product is CASSLALRSGGADTQYF.

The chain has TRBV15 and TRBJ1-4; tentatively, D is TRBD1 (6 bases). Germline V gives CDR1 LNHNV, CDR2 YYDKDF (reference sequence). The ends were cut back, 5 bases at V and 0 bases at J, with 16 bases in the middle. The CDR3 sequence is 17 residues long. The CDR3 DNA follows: TGTGCCACCAGCCAAGGGGCAGGGGCTTCAACTAATGAAAAACTGTTTTTT. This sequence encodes CATSQGAGASTNEKLFF. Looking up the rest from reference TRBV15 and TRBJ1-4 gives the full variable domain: DAMVIQNPRYQVTQFGKPVTLSCSQTLNHNVMYWYQQKSSQAPKLLFHYYDKDFNNEADTPDNFQSRRPNTSFCFLDIRSPGLGDTAMYLCATSQGAGASTNEKLFFGSGTQLSVL.